This TCR beta chain was captured by sequencing in a study of cytomegalovirus exposure and HLA in healthy donors. A multiplex PCR was run with 60 Vbeta primers and 13 Jbeta primers. Profiled with immunoSEQ multiplex PCR; TCRdb holds only in-frame clones, not every one. This sample has some 91,000 clones; around 82% occur once, and the top ten carry approximately 0.83%. A word on this clone: Its antigen is not identified.

Germline trimming cut 7 bases from V and 7 bases from J; bases unmatched to any gene: 15. Germline loops: CDR1 MNHEY, CDR2 SMNVEV (reference sequence). The CDR3 is 16 amino acids. Broader study findings: As was reported, the classifier diagnosed cytomegalovirus status with high specificity and sensitivity. Previous analysis showed most TCR beta V segments were productive about 87% or about 30% of the time.

Sequences were obtained from PBMCs. This receptor was identified in a woman aged 55-69 years in good health and CMV-seronegative. The chain uses TRBV27 and TRBJ1-1; 10 bases match TRBD1. As DNA, the CDR3 is TGTGCCAGCACCTTCCTTCCGGGACAGGGGATCGGTGAAGCTTTCTTT. Its translation is CASTFLPGQGIGEAFF.